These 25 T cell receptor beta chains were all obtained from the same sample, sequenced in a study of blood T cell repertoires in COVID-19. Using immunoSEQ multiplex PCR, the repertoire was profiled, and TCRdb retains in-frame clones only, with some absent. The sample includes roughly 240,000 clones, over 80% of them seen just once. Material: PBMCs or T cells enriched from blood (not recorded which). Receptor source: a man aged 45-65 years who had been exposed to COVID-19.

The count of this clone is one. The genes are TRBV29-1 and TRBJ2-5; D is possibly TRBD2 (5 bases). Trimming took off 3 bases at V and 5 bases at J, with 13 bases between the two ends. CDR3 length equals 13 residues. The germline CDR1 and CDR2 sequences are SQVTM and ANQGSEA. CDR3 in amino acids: CSVDDSGIETQYF. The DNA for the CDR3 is TGCAGCGTTGACGATTCGGGGATCGAGACCCAGTACTTC.

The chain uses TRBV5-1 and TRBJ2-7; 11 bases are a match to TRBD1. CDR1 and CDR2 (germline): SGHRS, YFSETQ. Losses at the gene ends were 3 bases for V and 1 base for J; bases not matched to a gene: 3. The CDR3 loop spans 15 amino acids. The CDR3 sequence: CASSSGTGGSYEQYF. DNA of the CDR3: TGCGCCAGCAGCTCCGGGACAGGGGGTTCCTACGAGCAGTACTTC.

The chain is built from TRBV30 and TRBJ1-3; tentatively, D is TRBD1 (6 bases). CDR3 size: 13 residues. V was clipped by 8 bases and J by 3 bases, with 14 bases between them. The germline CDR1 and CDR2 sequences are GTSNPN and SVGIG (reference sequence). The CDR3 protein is CARSRGFGNTIYF. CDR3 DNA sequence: TGTGCCAGAAGTAGGGGGTTTGGAAACACCATATATTTT.

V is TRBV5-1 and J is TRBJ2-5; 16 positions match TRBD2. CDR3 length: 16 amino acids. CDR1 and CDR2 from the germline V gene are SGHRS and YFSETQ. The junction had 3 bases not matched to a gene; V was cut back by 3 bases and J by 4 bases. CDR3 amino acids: CASSWGLAGGGETQYF. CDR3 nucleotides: TGCGCCAGCAGCTGGGGACTAGCGGGAGGGGGAGAGACCCAGTACTTC. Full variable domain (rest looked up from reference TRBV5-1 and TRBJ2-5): KAGVTQTPRYLIKTRGQQVTLSCSPISGHRSVSWYQQTPGQGLQFLFEYFSETQRNKGNFPGRFSGRQFSNSRSEMNVSTLELGDSALYLCASSWGLAGGGETQYFGPGTRLLVL.

The CDR3 DNA is TGTGCCATCAGTGAACCGAGGACTAGCGGGAGCACAGATACGCAGTATTTT. Translating gives CAISEPRTSGSTDTQYF. The V and J genes are TRBV10-3 and TRBJ2-3; TRBD2 matches at 11 bases. Germline CDR1 and CDR2: ENHRY and SYGVKD. The CDR3 totals 17 residues. The V segment lost 3 bases and the J segment 0 bases; nucleotides outside the gene matches: 5.

The CDR3: CASRPTAFGNTEAFF. The CDR3 DNA reads TGTGCCAGCAGGCCAACAGCCTTCGGGAACACTGAAGCTTTCTTT. The chain has TRBV28 and TRBJ1-1; D unclear. With 6 bases removed from V and 1 base from J, the gap between germline ends came to 15 bases. The germline gives CDR1 MDHEN, CDR2 SYDVKM. The CDR3 runs 15 residues.

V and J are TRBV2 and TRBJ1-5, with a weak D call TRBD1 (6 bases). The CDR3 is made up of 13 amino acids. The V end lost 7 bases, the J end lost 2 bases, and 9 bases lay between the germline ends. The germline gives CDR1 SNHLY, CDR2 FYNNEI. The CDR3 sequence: CASTGVGNQPQHF. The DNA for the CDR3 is TGTGCCAGCACAGGGGTCGGCAATCAGCCCCAGCATTTT.

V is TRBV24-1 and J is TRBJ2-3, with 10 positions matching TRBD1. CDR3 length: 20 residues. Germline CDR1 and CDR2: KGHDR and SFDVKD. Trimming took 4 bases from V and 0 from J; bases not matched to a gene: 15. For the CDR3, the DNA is TGTGCCACCAGTGACCAGACAGGGGGCCCGCGGGGACGGAGCACAGATACGCAGTATTTT. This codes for CATSDQTGGPRGRSTDTQYF.

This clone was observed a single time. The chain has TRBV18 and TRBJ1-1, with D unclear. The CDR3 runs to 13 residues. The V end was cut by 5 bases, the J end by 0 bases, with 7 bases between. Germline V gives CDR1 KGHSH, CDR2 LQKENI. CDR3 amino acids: CASSEEMNTEAFF. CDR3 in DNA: TGTGCCAGCTCAGAGGAGATGAACACTGAAGCTTTCTTT.

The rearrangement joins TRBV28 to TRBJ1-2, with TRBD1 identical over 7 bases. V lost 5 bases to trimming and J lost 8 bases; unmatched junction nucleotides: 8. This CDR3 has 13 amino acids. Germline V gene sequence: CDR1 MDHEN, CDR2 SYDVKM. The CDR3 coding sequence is TGTGCCAGCAGTCGAACAGGGGCGGGGGGCTACACCTTC. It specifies CASSRTGAGGYTF.

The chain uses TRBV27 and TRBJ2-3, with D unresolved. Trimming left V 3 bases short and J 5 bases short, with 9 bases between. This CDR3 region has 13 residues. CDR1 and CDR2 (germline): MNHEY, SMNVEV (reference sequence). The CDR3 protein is CASSFPSGDTQYF. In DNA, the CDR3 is TGTGCCAGCAGTTTCCCCTCGGGAGATACGCAGTATTTT.

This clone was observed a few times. As DNA, the CDR3 is TGCAGTGCTAGTAGTAAGCCAGGGATGTCAGGAGCTTTCTTT. Protein: CSASSKPGMSGAFF. The chain links TRBV20-1 to TRBJ1-1, with D possibly being TRBD1 (5 bases). V lost 3 bases and J 10 bases, leaving 21 bases between the germline ends. The CDR3 has 14 residues. Germline V gene sequence: CDR1 DFQATT, CDR2 SNEGSKA (reference sequence).

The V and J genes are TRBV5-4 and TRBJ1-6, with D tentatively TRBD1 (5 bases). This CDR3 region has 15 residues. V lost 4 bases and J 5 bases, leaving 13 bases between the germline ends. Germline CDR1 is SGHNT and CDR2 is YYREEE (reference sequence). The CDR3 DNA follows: TGTGCCAGCAGCGGGGGACTGACGAATAATTCACCCCTCCACTTT. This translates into CASSGGLTNNSPLHF.

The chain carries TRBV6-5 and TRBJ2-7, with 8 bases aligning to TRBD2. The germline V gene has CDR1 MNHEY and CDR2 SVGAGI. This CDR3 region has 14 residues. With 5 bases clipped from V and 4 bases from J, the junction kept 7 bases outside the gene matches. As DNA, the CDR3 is TGTGCCAGCAGTCCACCGGGACTAGTTTACGAGCAGTACGTC. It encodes CASSPPGLVYEQYV.

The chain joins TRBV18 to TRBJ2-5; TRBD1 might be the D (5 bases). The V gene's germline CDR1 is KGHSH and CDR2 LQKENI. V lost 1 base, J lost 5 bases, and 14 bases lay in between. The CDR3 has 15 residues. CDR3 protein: CASSPQSGIRETQYF. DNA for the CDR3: TGTGCCAGCTCACCACAGTCAGGGATTCGTGAGACCCAGTACTTC.

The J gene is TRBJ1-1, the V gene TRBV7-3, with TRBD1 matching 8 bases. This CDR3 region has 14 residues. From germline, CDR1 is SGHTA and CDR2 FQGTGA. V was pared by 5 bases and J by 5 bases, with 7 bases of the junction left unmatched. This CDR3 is CASSLQGDRTEAFF. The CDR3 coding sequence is TGTGCCAGCAGCCTCCAGGGGGACAGGACTGAAGCTTTCTTT.

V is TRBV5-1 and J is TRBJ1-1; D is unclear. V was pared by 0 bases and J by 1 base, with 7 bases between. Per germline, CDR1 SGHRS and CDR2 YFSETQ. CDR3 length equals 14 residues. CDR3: CASSLAVPNTEAFF. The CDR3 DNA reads TGCGCCAGCAGCTTGGCCGTTCCGAACACTGAAGCTTTCTTT.

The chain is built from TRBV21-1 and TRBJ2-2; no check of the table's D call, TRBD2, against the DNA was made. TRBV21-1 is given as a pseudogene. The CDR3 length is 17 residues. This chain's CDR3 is CASSKDKQASGTGELFF. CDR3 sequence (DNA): TGTGCCAGCAGCAAAGATAAGCAGGCTAGCGGGACCGGGGAGCTGTTTTTT.

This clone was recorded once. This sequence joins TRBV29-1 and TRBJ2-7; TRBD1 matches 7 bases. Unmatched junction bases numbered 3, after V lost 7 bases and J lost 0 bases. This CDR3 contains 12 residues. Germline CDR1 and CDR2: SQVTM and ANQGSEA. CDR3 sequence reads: CSAGTASYEQYF. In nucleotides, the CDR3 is TGCAGCGCAGGGACAGCCTCCTACGAGCAGTACTTC.

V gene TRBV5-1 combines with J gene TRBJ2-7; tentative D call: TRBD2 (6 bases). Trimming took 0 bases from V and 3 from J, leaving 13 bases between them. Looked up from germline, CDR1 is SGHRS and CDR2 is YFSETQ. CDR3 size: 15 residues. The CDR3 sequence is CASSLAGGPIYEQYF. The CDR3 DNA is TGCGCCAGCAGCTTGGCCGGGGGTCCCATCTACGAGCAGTACTTC.

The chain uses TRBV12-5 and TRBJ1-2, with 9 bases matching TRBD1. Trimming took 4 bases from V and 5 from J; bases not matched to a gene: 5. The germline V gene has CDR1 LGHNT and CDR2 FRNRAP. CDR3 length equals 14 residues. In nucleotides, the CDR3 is TGTGCTAGTGGTTACCAGACAGGGGGATATGGCTACACCTTC. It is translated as CASGYQTGGYGYTF.

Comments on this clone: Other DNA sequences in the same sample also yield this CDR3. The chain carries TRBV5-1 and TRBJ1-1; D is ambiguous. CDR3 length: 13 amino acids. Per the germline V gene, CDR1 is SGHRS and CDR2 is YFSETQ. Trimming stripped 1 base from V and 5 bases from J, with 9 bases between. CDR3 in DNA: TGCGCCAGCAGCTTGAGCGGCAAGACTGAAGCTTTCTTT. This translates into CASSLSGKTEAFF.

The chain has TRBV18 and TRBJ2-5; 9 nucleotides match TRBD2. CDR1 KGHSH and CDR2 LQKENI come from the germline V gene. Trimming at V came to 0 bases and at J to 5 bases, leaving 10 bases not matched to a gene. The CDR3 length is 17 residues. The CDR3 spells CASSPPSGGHYKETQYF. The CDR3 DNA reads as TGTGCCAGCTCACCACCAAGCGGGGGGCACTACAAGGAGACCCAGTACTTC.

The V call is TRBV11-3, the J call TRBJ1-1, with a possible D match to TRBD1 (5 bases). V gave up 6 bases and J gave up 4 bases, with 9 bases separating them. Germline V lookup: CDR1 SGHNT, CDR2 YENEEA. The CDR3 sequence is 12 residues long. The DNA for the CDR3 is TGTGCCAGCAGAAAGCAGGGCACTGAAGCTTTCTTT. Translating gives CASRKQGTEAFF. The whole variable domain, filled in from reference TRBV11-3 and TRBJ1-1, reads EAGVVQSPRYKIIEKKQPVAFWCNPISGHNTLYWYLQNLGQGPELLIRYENEEAVDDSQLPKDRFSAERLKGVDSTLKIQPAELGDSAVYLCASRKQGTEAFFGQGTRLTVV.

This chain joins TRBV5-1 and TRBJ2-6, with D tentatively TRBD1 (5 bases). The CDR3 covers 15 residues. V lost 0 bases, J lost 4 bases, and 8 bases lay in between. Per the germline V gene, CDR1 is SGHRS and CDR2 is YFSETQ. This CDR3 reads CASSLVGPGANVLTF. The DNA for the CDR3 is TGCGCCAGCAGCTTGGTGGGGCCCGGGGCCAACGTCCTGACTTTC.